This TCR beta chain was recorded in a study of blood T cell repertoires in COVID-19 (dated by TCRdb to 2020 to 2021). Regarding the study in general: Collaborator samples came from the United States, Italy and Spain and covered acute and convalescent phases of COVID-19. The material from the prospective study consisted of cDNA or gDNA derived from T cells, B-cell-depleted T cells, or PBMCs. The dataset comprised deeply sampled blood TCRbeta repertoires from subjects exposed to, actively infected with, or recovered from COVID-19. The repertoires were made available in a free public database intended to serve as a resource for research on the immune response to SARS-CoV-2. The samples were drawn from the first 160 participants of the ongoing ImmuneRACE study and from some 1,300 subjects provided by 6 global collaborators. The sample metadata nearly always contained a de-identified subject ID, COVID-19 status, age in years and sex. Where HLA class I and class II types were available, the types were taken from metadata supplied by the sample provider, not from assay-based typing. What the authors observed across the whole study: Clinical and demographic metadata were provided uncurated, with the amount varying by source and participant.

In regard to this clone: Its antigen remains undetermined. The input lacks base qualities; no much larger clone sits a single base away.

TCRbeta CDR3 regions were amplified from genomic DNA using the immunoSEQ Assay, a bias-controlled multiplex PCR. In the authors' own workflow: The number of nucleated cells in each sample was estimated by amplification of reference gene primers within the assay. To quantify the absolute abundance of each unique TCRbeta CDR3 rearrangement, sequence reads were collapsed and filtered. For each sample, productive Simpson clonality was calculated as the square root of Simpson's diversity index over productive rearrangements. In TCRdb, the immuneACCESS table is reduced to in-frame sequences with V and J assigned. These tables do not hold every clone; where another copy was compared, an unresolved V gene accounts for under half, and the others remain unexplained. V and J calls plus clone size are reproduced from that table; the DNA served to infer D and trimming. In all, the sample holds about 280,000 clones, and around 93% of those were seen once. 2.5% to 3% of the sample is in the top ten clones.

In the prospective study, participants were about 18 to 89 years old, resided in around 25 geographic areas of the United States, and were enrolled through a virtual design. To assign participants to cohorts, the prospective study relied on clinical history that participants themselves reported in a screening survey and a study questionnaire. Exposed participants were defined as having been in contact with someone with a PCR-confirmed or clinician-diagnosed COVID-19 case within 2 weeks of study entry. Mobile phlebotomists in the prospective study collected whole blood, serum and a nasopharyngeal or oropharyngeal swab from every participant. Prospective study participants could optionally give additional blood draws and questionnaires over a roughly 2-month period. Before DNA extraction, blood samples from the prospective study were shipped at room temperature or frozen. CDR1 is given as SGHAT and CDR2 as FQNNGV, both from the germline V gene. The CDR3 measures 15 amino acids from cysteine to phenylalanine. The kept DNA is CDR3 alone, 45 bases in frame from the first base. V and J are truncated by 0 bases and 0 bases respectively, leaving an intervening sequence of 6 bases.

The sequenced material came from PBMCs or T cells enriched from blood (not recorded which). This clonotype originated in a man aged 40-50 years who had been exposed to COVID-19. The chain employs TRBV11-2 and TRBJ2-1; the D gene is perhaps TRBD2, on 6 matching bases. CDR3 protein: CASSLEGGSYNEQFF. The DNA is TGTGCCAGCAGCTTAGAGGGAGGCTCCTACAATGAGCAGTTCTTC. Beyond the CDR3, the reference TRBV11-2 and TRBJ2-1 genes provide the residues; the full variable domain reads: EAGVAQSPRYKIIEKRQSVAFWCNPISGHATLYWYQQILGQGPKLLIQFQNNGVVDDSQLPKDRFSAERLKGVDSTLKIQPAKLEDSAVYLCASSLEGGSYNEQFFGPGTRLTVL.